This TCR beta chain stems from a study of T cells in Graves' hyperthyroidism and ophthalmopathy. The TCR beta CDR3 regions underwent amplification using RNA transcripts as the source. First-round RT-PCR targeting the TCR CDR3 was performed with the HTBI primer set. TCRdb analysed the multiplex PCR reads with MiXCR anew, one entry per CDR3 protein. This sample carries about 520,000 distinct CDR3 sequences, 20% of them seen once, and the ten largest clones take about 26%. The CDR3 is 14 residues long. Trimming shortened V by 7 bases and J by 7 bases, and 19 bases separated the two germline ends. Germline assignment: CDR1 MNHEY and CDR2 SVGEGT.

The chain carries TRBV6-2 or TRBV6-3 and TRBJ1-1; D ambiguous. The receptor comes from a man aged 18 to 29 with Graves' hyperthyroidism. The sequenced sample consisted of blood. The CDR3 protein is CASTSEVKPDEAFF. The CDR3 DNA is TGTGCCAGCACCTCCGAGGTTAAGCCCGATGAAGCTTTCTTT.